The source of this T cell receptor (beta chain) is a study of shared clonotypes between healthy human individuals. A remark on this clone: Different DNA sequences within this sample yield the same CDR3.

Germline CDR1 and CDR2: SGHRS and YFSETQ. The CDR3 loop spans 15 amino acids. V trimming: 2 bases; J trimming: 3 bases; junction bases outside the gene matches: 2. Several immunoSEQ plates received, in even portions, the genomic DNA of each subset. The table came from immunoSEQ multiplex PCR; TCRdb's copy has only in-frame clones and leaves some out. The sample consists of approximately 500,000 clones, around 79% of them appearing once. Sequenced material: PBMCs. V gene TRBV5-1 combines with J gene TRBJ2-1; 10 bases are shared with TRBD2. This receptor was obtained from a woman aged 40 to 49 in good health. Some clones in this sample may be carry-over from other donors' samples. The CDR3 is CASSLGLADYNEQFF. As DNA, the CDR3 is TGCGCCAGCAGCTTAGGACTAGCGGACTACAATGAGCAGTTCTTC.